What follows are 29 T cell receptor beta chains derived from one specimen sequenced in a study of CD8 T cells in Susac syndrome. An input of about 0.5 to 1 ug of RNA was subjected to reverse transcription using random hexamers. Each CDR3 protein is one row after TCRdb ran MiXCR on the immunoSEQ multiplex PCR reads. The sample holds around 180,000 distinct CDR3 sequences, over 85% seen once. What was sequenced was CD4+ T cells from PBMCs. These receptors were collected from a human donor with multiple sclerosis.

The J gene is TRBJ1-4, the V gene TRBV13; tentative D call: TRBD1 (6 bases). Germline V gene data show CDR1 as PRHDT and CDR2 as FYEKMQ (reference sequence). V lost 5 bases and J 6 bases, leaving 16 bases between the germline ends. The CDR3 length is 15 residues. CDR3 protein: CASSLVQGGHEKLFF. As DNA, the CDR3 is TGTGCCAGCAGCCTTGTACAGGGAGGGCATGAAAAACTGTTTTTT.

This clonotype was observed a few times. This chain links TRBV9 with TRBJ2-2; possibly TRBD1 for D (5 bases). CDR1 and CDR2 (germline): SGDLS, YYNGEE. V was pared by 0 bases and J by 3 bases, with 12 bases between. The CDR3 is made up of 16 amino acids. DNA for the CDR3: TGTGCCAGCAGCGTAGAGGTGGGGCTTTACACCGGGGAGCTGTTTTTT. Its protein is CASSVEVGLYTGELFF.

The V call is TRBV9, the J call TRBJ1-1; tentatively, D is TRBD1 (6 bases). The CDR3 loop spans 12 amino acids. The V gene's germline CDR1 is SGDLS and CDR2 YYNGEE. Trimming took off 8 bases at V and 2 bases at J, with 10 bases between the two ends. DNA of the CDR3: TGTGCCAGAACAGGGAAAAACACTGAAGCTTTCTTT. This encodes CARTGKNTEAFF.

CDR3 sequence (DNA): TGTGCCAGCAAACTACAGGGGGACTCCTACGAGCAGTACTTC. It codes for CASKLQGDSYEQYF. This sequence joins TRBV11-1 and TRBJ2-7; TRBD1 matches 8 bases. Unmatched junction bases numbered 5, after V lost 7 bases and J lost 0 bases. Germline CDR1 reads SGHAT; CDR2 reads FQDESV (reference sequence). CDR3 length equals 14 residues.

This clonotype occurred a few times. The chain is built from TRBV18 and TRBJ2-5; the D is unclear. Germline loops: CDR1 KGHSH, CDR2 LQKENI. This CDR3 has 13 residues. V was clipped by 3 bases and J by 1 base, with 6 bases between them. CDR3 DNA sequence: TGTGCCAGCTCACCCCCCGGCCAAGAGACCCAGTACTTC. Translation gives CASSPPGQETQYF.

The CDR3, as DNA: TGCAGTGCCAAAAAGCCGGTGTTCGCTGAAGCTTTCTTT. This gives the protein CSAKKPVFAEAFF. The chain joins TRBV20-1 to TRBJ1-1; D gene uncertain. The CDR3 has 13 residues. Germline values: CDR1 DFQATT, CDR2 SNEGSKA (reference sequence). Trimming shortened V by 6 bases and J by 6 bases, and 17 bases separated the two germline ends.

The J gene is TRBJ1-1, the V gene TRBV5-6; 7 bases are a match to TRBD1. Trimming took 0 bases from V and 11 from J; bases not matched to a gene: 7. This CDR3 is built from 13 residues. Germline V CDR1 and CDR2: SGHDT, YYEEEE. The CDR3 bases are TGTGCCAGCAGCTTGGCAGGACAGGCTTTGGCTTTCTTT. The encoded protein is CASSLAGQALAFF.

This sequence joins TRBV6-5 and TRBJ2-7; D call uncertain. The CDR3 contains 17 residues. The V and J ends lost 0 bases and 0 bases respectively, with 15 bases between them. CDR1 and CDR2 from the germline V gene are MNHEY and SVGAGI. CDR3 DNA: TGTGCCAGCAGTTACTCCTCCAGGTTTGCATCCTCCTACGAGCAGTACTTC. This codes for CASSYSSRFASSYEQYF.

The DNA of the CDR3 is TGTGCCAGCAGTCGTGTTACTACGGCGGGTGAGCAGTTCTTC. It specifies CASSRVTTAGEQFF. The chain is built from TRBV2 and TRBJ2-1; D is possibly TRBD2 (5 bases). Trimming cost V 5 bases and J 9 bases, with 17 bases left between them. Germline V lookup: CDR1 SNHLY, CDR2 FYNNEI. The CDR3 extends over 14 amino acids.

The genes are TRBV5-1 and TRBJ2-1; TRBD2 matches at 7 bases. This CDR3 has 14 residues. V shed 3 bases, J shed 5 bases, and the junction held 5 bases outside the gene matches. Germline assignment: CDR1 SGHRS and CDR2 YFSETQ. CDR3 in amino acids: CASSSLATDNEQFF. The CDR3 DNA follows: TGCGCCAGCAGCTCACTAGCGACCGACAATGAGCAGTTCTTC.

The genes are TRBV3-1 and TRBJ2-1; 12 nucleotides agree with TRBD2. With V trimmed by 2 bases and J by 0 bases, 8 bases remained unmatched. CDR3 size: 19 residues. Germline CDR1 LGHDT, CDR2 YNNKEL (reference sequence). CDR3 in amino acids: CASSQRASGGVSSYNEQFF. CDR3 nucleotides: TGTGCCAGCAGCCAACGGGCTAGCGGGGGGGTAAGCTCCTACAATGAGCAGTTCTTC.

The J gene is TRBJ1-1, the V gene TRBV20-1; 7 positions agree with TRBD1. V lost 3 bases, J lost 10 bases, and 8 bases stayed unmatched. CDR1 and CDR2 from the germline V gene are DFQATT and SNEGSKA (reference sequence). This CDR3 comprises 12 residues. For the CDR3, the DNA is TGCAGTGCTAGCGGAGGGGGCGCGGGAGCTTTCTTT. Its translation: CSASGGGAGAFF.

V usage is TRBV3-1 and J usage is TRBJ2-7; D is ambiguous. Germline V CDR1 and CDR2: LGHDT, YNNKEL (reference sequence). Trimming removed 0 bases at V and 7 bases at J, with 4 bases between. CDR3 length equals 11 residues. CDR3 sequence: CASSQEREQYF. Written as DNA, the CDR3 is TGTGCCAGCAGCCAAGAAAGAGAGCAGTACTTC.

The CDR3 loop reads CASSVAGTIYNEQFF. The CDR3 bases are TGTGCCAGCAGCGTAGCGGGGACAATCTACAATGAGCAGTTCTTC. V gene TRBV9 combines with J gene TRBJ2-1; tentatively, D is TRBD1 (6 bases). With 0 bases removed from V and 3 bases from J, the gap between germline ends came to 10 bases. Per germline, CDR1 SGDLS and CDR2 YYNGEE. This CDR3 region has 15 residues.

The chain joins TRBV6-6 to TRBJ1-2, with D maybe TRBD1 (5 bases). The V end lost 4 bases, the J end lost 7 bases, and 13 bases lay between the germline ends. Germline values: CDR1 MNHNY, CDR2 SVGAGI (reference sequence). The CDR3 runs to 13 residues. In nucleotides, the CDR3 is TGTGCCAGCAGTTCTCCGGGGCTGGGTGGCTACACCTTC. This translates into CASSSPGLGGYTF.

The V and J genes are TRBV5-6 and TRBJ2-3; TRBD1 might be the D (5 bases). The V gene's germline CDR1 is SGHDT and CDR2 YYEEEE. This CDR3 has 11 residues. V was trimmed by 3 bases and J by 9 bases, leaving 8 bases between them. CDR3 nucleotides: TGTGCCAGCAGCTCGCCAGGGACGCAGTATTTT. Its translation: CASSSPGTQYF.

V gene TRBV28 combines with J gene TRBJ2-3; TRBD2 matches at 7 bases. This CDR3 is built from 14 residues. In germline, CDR1 is MDHEN, CDR2 SYDVKM. The CDR3, as DNA: TGTGCGTACGGACTAGGGATCGGCACAGATACGCAGTATTTT. It encodes CAYGLGIGTDTQYF.

This chain links TRBV7-2 with TRBJ2-6; a weak D match, TRBD2 (5 bases). V was clipped by 6 bases and J by 0 bases, with 12 bases between them. Germline CDR1 SGHTA, CDR2 FQGNSA. The CDR3 extends over 16 amino acids. The CDR3 spells CASRLGSDSGANVLTF. In DNA, the CDR3 is TGTGCCAGCAGACTAGGGAGTGACTCTGGGGCCAACGTCCTGACTTTC.

V usage is TRBV4-1 and J usage is TRBJ2-5, with D perhaps matching TRBD1 (5 bases). CDR1 is MGHRA and CDR2 is YSYEKL in the germline V gene. The CDR3 has 15 amino acids. V was clipped by 4 bases and J by 5 bases, with 17 bases between them. DNA of the CDR3: TGCGCCAGCAGCCCAAGCGATGGGGCCAGGGAGACCCAGTACTTC. It is translated as CASSPSDGARETQYF.

The chain combines TRBV12-3 or TRBV12-4 with TRBJ2-4; TRBD2 might be the D (5 bases). The CDR3 totals 16 residues. Trimming removed 2 bases from V and 0 bases from J, with 11 bases in between. The DNA of the CDR3 is TGTGCCAGCAGTTTAAAGAGAGGGCTAGCCAAAAACATTCAGTACTTC. Amino acids: CASSLKRGLAKNIQYF.

The chain uses TRBV27 and TRBJ2-5; 15 bases are a match to TRBD2. After removal of 6 bases from V and 5 bases from J, the junction contained 7 bases not matched to a gene. The germline V gene encodes CDR1 MNHEY and CDR2 SMNVEV (reference sequence). The CDR3 covers 16 residues. DNA of the CDR3: TGTGCCAGCAGCCGGACTAGCGGGAGGGTTAGGGAGACCCAGTACTTC. Amino acids: CASSRTSGRVRETQYF.

V gene TRBV6-5 combines with J gene TRBJ2-7; D not certain. Germline-derived CDR1 and CDR2 are MNHEY and SVGAGI. CDR3 size: 15 residues. V lost 1 base, J lost 3 bases, and 13 bases lay in between. The CDR3 protein is CASSYLQRAGYEQYF. DNA for the CDR3: TGTGCCAGCAGTTACTTACAGCGAGCAGGCTACGAGCAGTACTTC.

The rearrangement links TRBV28 to TRBJ1-1; 7 bases line up with TRBD1. With V trimmed by 8 bases and J by 7 bases, 10 bases remained unmatched. The CDR3 totals 13 residues. In germline, CDR1 is MDHEN, CDR2 SYDVKM. The CDR3 is CASGPGQYLEAFF. CDR3 nucleotides: TGTGCCAGCGGGCCGGGACAGTACCTTGAAGCTTTCTTT.

The gene calls are TRBV28 and TRBJ1-2, with TRBD1 matching 8 bases. CDR1 is MDHEN and CDR2 is SYDVKM in the germline V gene. V dropped 5 bases and J dropped 4; count of bases not matched to a gene: 6. The CDR3 loop spans 14 amino acids. The CDR3 loop reads CASSIGQGVYGYTF. The DNA for the CDR3 is TGTGCCAGCAGTATCGGACAGGGAGTCTATGGCTACACCTTC.

This clonotype came up once. The gene calls are TRBV3-1 and TRBJ2-1, with no clear D. The CDR3 consists of 17 residues. Between the trimmed V and J ends, which lost 0 bases and 0 bases, there was a span of 12 bases. CDR1 is LGHDT and CDR2 is YNNKEL in the germline V gene (reference sequence). CDR3 in DNA: TGTGCCAGCAGCCAAGATCAGGATAGCCGCTCCTACAATGAGCAGTTCTTC. Translating gives CASSQDQDSRSYNEQFF.

This chain connects TRBV18 to TRBJ1-1; 10 positions match TRBD1. The V gene end was trimmed by 4 bases and the J gene end by 1 base; junction bases not matched to a gene: 6. The CDR3 loop spans 16 amino acids. In germline, CDR1 is KGHSH, CDR2 LQKENI. CDR3 protein: CASSLGQGTRNTEAFF. Written as DNA, the CDR3 is TGTGCCAGCTCACTGGGACAGGGGACTCGGAACACTGAAGCTTTCTTT.

The chain is built from TRBV5-1 and TRBJ2-5; unclear D gene. Trimming pared 2 bases from V and 4 bases from J, leaving 3 bases between. Germline values: CDR1 SGHRS, CDR2 YFSETQ. CDR3 length: 11 residues. CDR3 region: CASSFPETQYF. The CDR3, as DNA: TGCGCCAGCAGCTTCCCAGAGACCCAGTACTTC.

The rearrangement joins TRBV5-1 to TRBJ2-7; unclear D gene. CDR1 and CDR2 from the germline V gene are SGHRS and YFSETQ. V was pared by 0 bases and J by 4 bases, with 14 bases between. The CDR3 extends over 15 amino acids. CDR3 nucleotides: TGCGCCAGCAGCTTGGGGACCAGCGAAGGATACGAGCAGTACTTC. This sequence encodes CASSLGTSEGYEQYF.

The gene calls are TRBV30 and TRBJ1-2; the match to TRBD1 covers 8 bases. The CDR3 totals 14 residues. The germline CDR1 and CDR2 sequences are GTSNPN and SVGIG (reference sequence). V shed 3 bases, J shed 1 base, and the junction held 4 bases outside the gene matches. The CDR3 DNA reads TGTGCCTGGAGCGGACAGGGACTTAACTATGGCTACACCTTC. Protein product: CAWSGQGLNYGYTF.